Following are 18 T cell receptor beta chains from one sample sequenced in a study of T cells after posttransplantation cyclophosphamide. Cyclophosphamide on days +3 and +4 followed busulfan-fludarabine conditioning and a marrow graft. This table comes from immunoSEQ multiplex PCR, and its TCRdb copy is limited to in-frame clones, with some not included. The sample shows a few thousand clones, about three fifths of them seen only once. The sequencing here drew on PBMCs, taken 30 days after allogeneic stem cell transplant with posttransplant cyclophosphamide. These receptors all come from a male patient aged 55 to 69 who received an allogeneic stem cell transplant from a related donor and was CMV-positive. Among the T cells, some may be from the graft donor.

V and J are TRBV29-1 and TRBJ1-2; TRBD1 agrees at 8 bases. With V trimmed by 3 bases and J by 6 bases, 6 bases remained unmatched. The CDR3 loop spans 13 amino acids. CDR1 and CDR2 from the germline V gene are SQVTM and ANQGSEA. In nucleotides, the CDR3 is TGCAGCGTTGATGTCGCCAGGGGGCATGGCTACACCTTC. Protein: CSVDVARGHGYTF.

In its sample, this clone is medium-sized (0.01 to 0.1%). The chain recombines TRBV7-9 with TRBJ1-3, with D possibly being TRBD1 (6 bases). The V end lost 4 bases, the J end lost 8 bases, and 12 bases lay between the germline ends. The CDR3 is 13 amino acids. The V gene's germline CDR1 is SEHNR and CDR2 FQNEAQ (reference sequence). The CDR3 DNA reads as TGTGCCAGCAGCTCATACAGGGAATACACCATATATTTT. Translation: CASSSYREYTIYF.

By its share, this clone is large. V gene TRBV25-1 combines with J gene TRBJ2-3, with a tentative D call TRBD2 (7 bases). The CDR3 is 16 residues long. Germline V gene data show CDR1 as MGHDK and CDR2 as SYGVNS. V gave up 8 bases and J gave up 7 bases, with 25 bases separating them. CDR3 sequence (DNA): TGTGCCAGCGAACGTGGGGAGGGGGGCCTCCTGAATACGCAGTATTTT. It yields the protein CASERGEGGLLNTQYF.

The chain carries TRBV7-9 and TRBJ2-1, with 8 bases matching TRBD2. V dropped 5 bases and J dropped 9; count of bases not matched to a gene: 15. This CDR3 is 16 amino acids long. Germline-derived CDR1 and CDR2 are SEHNR and FQNEAQ (reference sequence). This CDR3 reads CASSLGPGLVSAEQFF. The CDR3 DNA reads TGTGCCAGCAGCCTCGGCCCGGGACTAGTAAGCGCTGAGCAGTTCTTC.

The chain employs TRBV30 and TRBJ1-6; no definite D call. V was shortened by 8 bases and J by 0 bases, with 11 bases between the two germline ends. This CDR3 spans 14 amino acids. Germline CDR1 reads GTSNPN; CDR2 reads SVGIG (reference sequence). CDR3 nucleotide sequence: TGTGCCCAGCGGCAGAGCTCCTATAATTCACCCCTCCACTTT. The encoded protein is CAQRQSSYNSPLHF.

CDR3 residues: CASSTHLGLAGSYEQYF. In DNA, the CDR3 is TGTGCCAGTAGTACACACCTGGGACTAGCGGGATCCTACGAGCAGTACTTC. V is TRBV19 and J is TRBJ2-7; 13 nucleotides line up with TRBD2. Losses at the gene ends were 4 bases for V and 1 base for J; bases not matched to a gene: 7. The CDR3 is 17 residues long. Germline assignment: CDR1 LNHDA and CDR2 SQIVND (reference sequence).

The chain carries TRBV7-9 and TRBJ2-7, with no clear D. The CDR3 is 15 amino acids. Between the trimmed V and J ends, which lost 1 base and 5 bases, there was a span of 15 bases. Germline V lookup: CDR1 SEHNR, CDR2 FQNEAQ (reference sequence). In DNA, the CDR3 is TGTGCCAGCAGCTTAGTTGGCTCCCCCGCCCACGAGCAGTACTTC. Translation: CASSLVGSPAHEQYF.

CDR3 protein: CASSLRGTGLSPNTEAFF. The CDR3 region has the DNA TGTGCCAGCAGCTTAAGGGGGACTGGACTTTCCCCGAACACTGAAGCTTTCTTT. The chain is built from TRBV7-3 and TRBJ1-1; tentatively, D is TRBD1 (5 bases). The CDR3 loop spans 18 amino acids. Germline-derived CDR1 and CDR2 are SGHTA and FQGTGA. V gave up 1 base and J gave up 1 base, with 19 bases separating them.

The gene calls are TRBV27 and TRBJ2-7, with TRBD1 matching 8 bases. J lost 0 bases, V lost 8 bases, and 3 bases had no gene match. The CDR3 runs to 13 residues. Germline assignment: CDR1 MNHEY and CDR2 SMNVEV (reference sequence). The CDR3 DNA sequence: TGTGCCAGCGGGGACAGGAACTCCTACGAGCAGTACTTC. Translation: CASGDRNSYEQYF.

The chain employs TRBV5-4 and TRBJ2-1; D not resolved. Trimming stripped 2 bases from V and 10 bases from J, with 10 bases between. The CDR3 consists of 12 residues. CDR1 is SGHNT and CDR2 is YYREEE in the germline V gene (reference sequence). In DNA, the CDR3 is TGTGCCAGCAGCTTTGGAGTAGGCGAGCAGTTCTTC. Translated: CASSFGVGEQFF.

This clone was found a few times. The chain combines TRBV4-3 with TRBJ2-5, with TRBD2 as a possible D gene (6 bases). V was clipped by 4 bases and J by 5 bases, with 14 bases between them. Germline V gene data show CDR1 as LGHNA and CDR2 as YSLEER. The CDR3 sequence is 14 residues long. The CDR3 here is CASSPGPGRETQYF. Written as DNA, the CDR3 is TGCGCCAGCAGCCCTGGGCCGGGGAGGGAGACCCAGTACTTC.

This chain's CDR3 is CASSRSWNTGELFF. The CDR3 region has the DNA TGTGCCAGCAGTCGGAGCTGGAACACCGGGGAGCTGTTTTTT. The chain carries TRBV6-5 and TRBJ2-2; D unresolved. Germline assignment: CDR1 MNHEY and CDR2 SVGAGI. Between the trimmed V and J ends, which lost 5 bases and 1 base, there was a span of 8 bases. The CDR3 length is 14 residues.

The CDR3, as DNA: TGTGCCAGCAGCCGACTAGCGGGAGGGAGCGAGCAGTACTTC. Its protein is CASSRLAGGSEQYF. The chain couples TRBV6-1 to TRBJ2-7; 14 positions match TRBD2. The CDR3 has 14 residues. V shed 6 bases and J 6 bases; nucleotides not matched to a gene: 4. CDR1 is MNHNS and CDR2 is SASEGT in the germline V gene.

By share, this clone counts as medium-sized (0.01 to 0.1%). The chain employs TRBV2 and TRBJ1-1; a possible D gene is TRBD1 (5 bases). Trimming took 8 bases from V and 3 from J, leaving 13 bases between them. This CDR3 region has 13 residues. Germline assignment: CDR1 SNHLY and CDR2 FYNNEI. The CDR3 nucleotides are TGTGCCAGCGAGACTCAGACAGACACTGAAGCTTTCTTT. Its translation: CASETQTDTEAFF. Drawing the rest from reference TRBV2 and TRBJ1-1, the complete variable domain is EPEVTQTPSHQVTQMGQEVILRCVPISNHLYFYWYRQILGQKVEFLVSFYNNEISEKSEIFDDQFSVERPDGSNFTLKIRSTKLEDSAMYFCASETQTDTEAFFGQGTRLTVV.

Sample share makes this clone large. The V and J genes are TRBV4-1 and TRBJ1-4; D is undetermined. The V end lost 2 bases, the J end lost 2 bases, and 9 bases lay between the germline ends. Germline CDR1 MGHRA, CDR2 YSYEKL. This CDR3 has 15 amino acids. For the CDR3, the DNA is TGCGCCAGCAGCCAATTCCCCAGGACTAATGAAAAACTGTTTTTT. Protein: CASSQFPRTNEKLFF.

The genes are TRBV29-1 and TRBJ2-5, with 10 bases fitting TRBD1. The germline gives CDR1 SQVTM, CDR2 ANQGSEA. Trimming took 7 bases from V and 5 from J; bases not matched to a gene: 4. The CDR3 consists of 12 residues. The CDR3 loop is CSGQGAGETQYF. Here the CDR3 DNA reads TGCAGCGGACAGGGGGCTGGGGAGACCCAGTACTTC.

The chain has TRBV5-4 and TRBJ2-2, with 10 bases that match TRBD2. Germline CDR1 reads SGHNT; CDR2 reads YYREEE (reference sequence). V lost 4 bases and J lost 5; bases outside the gene matches: 5. This CDR3 contains 15 residues. CDR3 residues: CASSPSGGVTGELFF. The CDR3 DNA is TGTGCCAGCAGCCCCAGCGGGGGGGTTACCGGGGAGCTGTTTTTT.

V usage is TRBV7-3 and J usage is TRBJ2-1; 8 bases map to TRBD1. J lost 6 bases, V lost 3 bases, and 1 base had no gene match. This CDR3 comprises 13 residues. In germline, CDR1 is SGHTA, CDR2 FQGTGA. CDR3 sequence: CASSLDRANEQFF. The CDR3 coding sequence is TGTGCCAGCAGCTTGGACAGGGCCAATGAGCAGTTCTTC.